Following are 2 T cell receptor beta chains from one sample sequenced in a study of blood T cell repertoires in COVID-19. Some clones are missing from TCRdb's copy, which holds only in-frame ones; the method was immunoSEQ multiplex PCR. The sample lists about 70,000 clones, 80% to 90% occurring once. The sequenced sample consisted of peripheral blood. The receptors were sampled from a man aged 50 or older with active COVID-19.

The CDR3 spells CASSQGWVWGRYNEQFF. The DNA of the CDR3 is TGTGCCAGCAGCCAAGGTTGGGTGTGGGGGCGTTACAATGAGCAGTTCTTC. The chain links TRBV3-1 (or the pseudogene TRBV3-2) to TRBJ2-1; D is possibly TRBD1 (6 bases). Trimming took off 1 base at V and 4 bases at J, with 17 bases between the two ends. Germline loops: CDR1 LGHDT, CDR2 YNNKEL (reference sequence). This CDR3 spans 17 amino acids.

This sequence joins TRBV7-9 and TRBJ1-6; D perhaps matches TRBD1 (5 bases). CDR3 length: 15 amino acids. V gave up 3 bases and J gave up 9 bases, with 15 bases separating them. CDR1 and CDR2 from the germline V gene are SEHNR and FQNEAQ (reference sequence). The CDR3 protein is CASSFGGAEASPLHF. The CDR3 DNA reads as TGTGCCAGCAGCTTCGGTGGGGCCGAGGCTTCACCCCTCCACTTT.